The 8 T cell receptor beta chains below all came from one sample that was sequenced in a study of T cell changes during pregnancy in multiple sclerosis. The table came from immunoSEQ multiplex PCR; TCRdb's copy has only in-frame clones and leaves some out. Altogether roughly 40,000 clones are present, roughly nine tenths being singletons, with the ten largest covering under 1%. Sample: CD4+ T cells from peripheral blood mononuclear cells, taken after pregnancy. These receptors all come from a female donor with multiple sclerosis, enrolled in a pregnancy study.

In its sample, this clone was seen once. The chain couples TRBV30 to TRBJ1-2, with 8 bases aligning to TRBD1. CDR1 and CDR2 from the germline V gene are GTSNPN and SVGIG (reference sequence). The CDR3 has 14 residues. Unmatched junction bases numbered 7, after V lost 2 bases and J lost 5 bases. CDR3 amino acids: CAWSLIGTGYGYTF. Written as DNA, the CDR3 is TGTGCCTGGAGTCTCATAGGGACAGGTTATGGCTACACCTTC. The entire variable domain, with the rest obtained from reference TRBV30 and TRBJ1-2, is as follows: SQTIHQWPATLVQPVGSPLSLECTVEGTSNPNLYWYRQAAGRGLQLLFYSVGIGQISSEVPQNLSASRPQDRQFILSSKKLLLSDSGFYLCAWSLIGTGYGYTFGSGTRLTVV.

The chain couples TRBV18 to TRBJ2-3, with D maybe TRBD2 (6 bases). Trimming left V 4 bases short and J 0 bases short, with 11 bases between. The CDR3 totals 15 residues. Germline V lookup: CDR1 KGHSH, CDR2 LQKENI. CDR3 DNA sequence: TGTGCCAGCTCACTGGGGGGTTTTAGCACAGATACGCAGTATTTT. Translation: CASSLGGFSTDTQYF.

This rearrangement joins TRBV2 to TRBJ2-1, with a possible D match to TRBD1 (6 bases). The CDR3 runs 14 residues. With 4 bases removed from V and 7 bases from J, the gap between germline ends came to 14 bases. Germline V gene data show CDR1 as SNHLY and CDR2 as FYNNEI. The CDR3 reads CASSVEQGGNEQFF. CDR3 nucleotide sequence: TGTGCCAGCAGTGTAGAACAGGGTGGTAATGAGCAGTTCTTC.

CDR3 residues: CASSEDGGLYEQYF. The CDR3 DNA reads as TGTGCCAGCAGCGAGGATGGGGGCCTTTACGAGCAGTACTTC. The chain employs TRBV2 and TRBJ2-7, with D possibly TRBD1 on 6 matching bases. This CDR3 is built from 14 residues. The V end lost 6 bases, the J end lost 4 bases, and 16 bases lay between the germline ends. In germline, CDR1 is SNHLY, CDR2 FYNNEI.

The chain recombines TRBV6-4 with TRBJ2-1; 11 nucleotides agree with TRBD2. The V gene end was trimmed by 2 bases and the J gene end by 6 bases; junction bases not matched to a gene: 3. CDR1 is MRHNA and CDR2 is SNTAGT in the germline V gene. This CDR3 comprises 15 residues. For the CDR3, the DNA is TGTGCCAGCAGTGACGATAGCGGGGGGGCCAATGAGCAGTTCTTC. It codes for CASSDDSGGANEQFF.

In its sample, this clone ranks as medium-sized. J is TRBJ2-2 and V is TRBV9; 8 bases fit TRBD2. This CDR3 region has 17 residues. With V trimmed by 4 bases and J by 3 bases, 11 bases remained unmatched. Germline assignment: CDR1 SGDLS and CDR2 YYNGEE. The CDR3 coding sequence is TGTGCCAGCAGCCCAAGGACTAGCCGGGGGGACACCGGGGAGCTGTTTTTT. Translated: CASSPRTSRGDTGELFF.

The genes are TRBV5-6 and TRBJ1-1; the D gene is possibly TRBD1 (6 bases). The CDR3 covers 12 residues. CDR1 is SGHDT and CDR2 is YYEEEE in the germline V gene. Trimming cost V 2 bases and J 9 bases, with 11 bases left between them. The CDR3 spells CASSFGTGKAFF. The DNA of the CDR3 is TGTGCCAGCAGCTTCGGTACAGGGAAAGCTTTCTTT.

This chain connects TRBV11-2 to TRBJ1-1, with 7 bases matching TRBD1. The CDR3 is made up of 18 amino acids. The V gene end was trimmed by 1 base and the J gene end by 3 bases; junction bases not matched to a gene: 14. CDR1 and CDR2 from the germline V gene are SGHAT and FQNNGV. CDR3 bases: TGTGCCAGCAGCTTAGGATTGAGGGGGCATTGGGGGGACACTGAAGCTTTCTTT. It encodes CASSLGLRGHWGDTEAFF.